The next 19 T cell receptor beta chains were all read from a single sample in a study of tumor-infiltrating lymphocytes in primary liver carcinoma. The input was 450 to 500 ng total RNA; TCR beta cDNA was made from it with a constant-region primer. Amplification in three nested multiplex PCR rounds with slightly modified ARM-PCR gave rise to TCR beta libraries. Amplification in the first two PCR rounds was performed using TRBV1-TRBV30 forward primers and a C-beta reverse primer for 10 cycles each. TCRdb ran MiXCR on the multiplex PCR reads and lists one entry per CDR3 protein. The table lists more than 60,000 distinct CDR3 sequences, 60% to 75% of them singletons. Between roughly 17 and 30 mg of unsorted bulk tissue served as the source from which RNA and DNA were co-extracted. Sample: liver tumor tissue from sampling region 4. As to subset: tumor region T4, right-lateral pole. Every receptor here comes from a man aged 40-55 years with primary liver carcinoma and hepatitis B virus infection.

The table lists this clonotype with a few counts. This may arise from a read error, as a much more abundant clone is one base away. This chain connects TRBV5-5 to TRBJ2-7; 8 nucleotides line up with TRBD2. Germline V CDR1 and CDR2: SGHKS, YYEKEE (reference sequence). CDR3 length: 15 amino acids. Trimming cost V 7 bases and J 1 base; bases outside gene matches: 10. The CDR3 protein is CASGRGLGPSYEQYF. The CDR3 coding sequence is TGTGCCAGCGGCCGGGGACTAGGGCCATCCTACGAGCAGTACTTC. Looking up the rest from reference TRBV5-5 and TRBJ2-7 gives the full variable domain: DAGVTQSPTHLIKTRGQQVTLRCSPISGHKSVSWYQQVLGQGPQFIFQYYEKEERGRGNFPDRFSARQFPNYSSELNVNALLLGDSALYLCASGRGLGPSYEQYFGPGTRLTVT.

This chain links TRBV29-1 with TRBJ2-1; 10 nucleotides match TRBD2. Germline trimming cut 7 bases from V and 8 bases from J; bases unmatched to any gene: 11. The germline V gene encodes CDR1 SQVTM and CDR2 ANQGSEA. The length of the CDR3 is 14 residues. CDR3 loop: CSAVLAGESYEQFF. The DNA for the CDR3 is TGCAGCGCGGTTCTAGCGGGAGAATCTTATGAGCAGTTCTTC.

In the case of this clonotype: The junction does not match germline at one end; this may be a read error. The chain is built from TRBV6-5 and TRBJ2-5, with D unclear. Germline CDR1 reads MNHEY; CDR2 reads SVGAGI. The CDR3 totals 14 residues. This chain's CDR3 is CAGSYRSTKETQYF. In DNA form, the CDR3 reads TGTGCCGGCAGTTACCGTAGTACGAAAGAGACCCAATACTTC.

The chain has TRBV28 and TRBJ1-1; TRBD1 is a possible D gene (5 bases). This CDR3 region has 17 residues. Germline CDR1 and CDR2: MDHEN and SYDVKM. V lost 2 bases, J lost 3 bases, and 19 bases lay in between. CDR3 sequence: CASSLPGGSGLYTEAFF. CDR3 in DNA: TGTGCCAGCAGTTTACCCGGGGGTTCCGGGCTTTACACTGAAGCTTTCTTT.

In regard to this clonotype: A much bigger clone sits one base away, suggesting this may be a read error. No conserved phenylalanine or tryptophan ends this CDR3, so it is likely a read error. The chain couples TRBV7-9 to TRBJ1-2; D gene uncertain. The germline gives CDR1 SEHNR, CDR2 FQNEAQ (reference sequence). The CDR3 sequence is 16 residues long. Trimming shortened V by 2 bases and J by 8 bases, and 21 bases separated the two germline ends. Written as DNA, the CDR3 is TGTGCCAGCAGCTTATCGACTGATTACTCTTTCGCGGGCTACACCCTC. Protein: CASSLSTDYSFAGYTL.

This clonotype was seen ten or more times. The chain has TRBV7-3 and TRBJ2-1; 8 nucleotides line up with TRBD2. With 5 bases clipped from V and 7 bases from J, the junction kept 10 bases outside the gene matches. CDR3 length equals 15 residues. Germline-derived CDR1 and CDR2 are SGHTA and FQGTGA. CDR3 in DNA: TGTGCCAGCAGCCCCCGGGGGGGCCAGGGGAATGAGCAGTTCTTC. It is translated as CASSPRGGQGNEQFF.

A note on this clonotype: The junction departs from the called germline gene at one end, perhaps through a read error. This chain joins TRBV6-1 and TRBJ2-7, with TRBD1 matching 8 bases. This CDR3 comprises 15 residues. Germline lookup yields CDR1 MNHNS and CDR2 SASEGT. CDR3 coding DNA: TGTGCCAGCGGTGGAAGGACAGGGCCCTCGGGCGAGCAGTATTTC. This sequence encodes CASGGRTGPSGEQYF.

With regard to this clonotype: One end of the junction fails to match germline, which may point to a read error. The rearrangement uses TRBV6-1 and TRBJ2-6, with 9 bases matching TRBD2. The CDR3 extends over 16 amino acids. Germline assignment: CDR1 MNHNS and CDR2 SASEGT. The CDR3 nucleotides read TGTGCCAGCAATGAGACTAGCGGCTCTGGGGCCAGCGTCCTGACTTTC. The encoded protein is CASNETSGSGASVLTF.

This clonotype was seen a single time. The V call is TRBV7-2, the J call TRBJ2-7, with D unclear. In germline, CDR1 is SGHTA, CDR2 FQGNSA. The germline V and J ends were trimmed by 1 base and 0 bases, with 10 bases remaining between them. The CDR3 is made up of 15 amino acids. Here the CDR3 reads CASSLEQWSSYEQYF. CDR3 sequence (DNA): TGTGCCAGCAGCTTAGAACAGTGGAGCTCCTACGAGCAGTACTTC.

Only one count was recorded for this clonotype. No conserved phenylalanine or tryptophan is present at the end of the CDR3, so a read error is the likely explanation. The V and J genes are TRBV10-1 and TRBJ2-7, with 8 nucleotides matching TRBD1. The CDR3 totals 15 residues. V shed 5 bases and J 2 bases; nucleotides not matched to a gene: 8. Germline lookup yields CDR1 WNHNN and CDR2 SYGVQD (reference sequence). In DNA, the CDR3 is TGCGCCAGCAGTCCCCGACAGGGGCTACCCTACGAGCAGTACTTA. Translation: CASSPRQGLPYEQYL.

About this clonotype itself: This CDR3 is missing its conserved last phenylalanine or tryptophan, likely due to a read error. No DNA is shown, since the ends of the CDR3 on it are uncertain; the CDR3 is the one TCRdb lists. The V call is TRBV6-2 or TRBV6-3, the J call TRBJ1-5; the D call TRBD1 from the table was never checked on the DNA. The CDR3 has 15 residues if both end residues are counted. From germline, CDR1 is MNHEY and CDR2 SVGEGT. The CDR3 sequence is CASSLRGGSNQPHHY.

About this clonotype itself: A read error may account for a junction end that differs from germline. The rearrangement uses TRBV11-2 and TRBJ2-1; a possible D gene is TRBD2 (6 bases). This CDR3 comprises 16 residues. Germline CDR1 reads SGHAT; CDR2 reads FQNNGV. The CDR3 loop reads CTSSYSSTIARGGGFF. DNA for the CDR3: TGTACCAGCAGCTACTCTTCGACTATCGCGAGGGGAGGCGGGTTCTTC.

This clonotype was seen a few times. Just one base apart from a much larger clone, this may be a read error. This chain joins TRBV20-1 and TRBJ1-5, with D maybe TRBD2 (7 bases). The J call could be wrong; TRBJ2-3 is a better fit for the DNA end. The length of the CDR3 is 14 residues. CDR1 is DFQATT, CDR2 SNEGSKA, per germline (reference sequence). The CDR3 nucleotides are TGCAGTGCCGTCAAGGGGGGGGACTCTCAGCCCCAGTATTTT. This gives the protein CSAVKGGDSQPQYF.

This sequence joins TRBV5-4 and TRBJ2-1; possibly TRBD2 for D (5 bases). V was pared by 6 bases and J by 8 bases, with 27 bases between. In germline, CDR1 is SGHNT, CDR2 YYREEE (reference sequence). The CDR3 runs to 17 residues. This CDR3 is CASTRGSTGRAADEQFF. The CDR3 DNA is TGTGCCAGCACACGTGGGAGCACCGGGCGCGCAGCCGATGAGCAGTTCTTC.

This clonotype has at least ten counts. The chain has TRBV12-3 or TRBV12-4 and TRBJ2-3; D gene uncertain. V lost 4 bases, J lost 0 bases, and 14 bases lay in between. The CDR3 length is 16 residues. The CDR3 sequence is CASSSPWRRSTDTQYF. The CDR3 nucleotides read TGTGCCAGCAGTTCCCCCTGGCGGAGAAGCACAGATACGCAGTATTTT.

The V gene is TRBV6-6, the J gene TRBJ2-7; D is unresolved. With 11 bases removed from V and 7 bases from J, the gap between germline ends came to 24 bases. The CDR3 is made up of 14 amino acids. From germline, CDR1 is MNHNY and CDR2 SVGAGI (reference sequence). The CDR3 loop is CAGNYALTGSEQYF. DNA for the CDR3: TGTGCCGGCAATTATGCACTAACGGGTAGTGAGCAGTACTTC.

To note about this clonotype: Compared with germline, one end of the junction differs, possibly owing to a read error. V gene TRBV6-2 or TRBV6-3 combines with J gene TRBJ2-2; weak D call: TRBD2 (5 bases). Germline assignment: CDR1 MNHEY and CDR2 SVGEGT. This CDR3 has 13 residues. Written as DNA, the CDR3 is TGTGCCAACACCCGAAGGGAAACCGGGGAACTGTTTTTT. Amino acids: CANTRRETGELFF.

The V gene is TRBV6-2 or TRBV6-3, the J gene TRBJ2-1; 7 bases are shared with TRBD2. The CDR3 runs 15 residues. With 1 base clipped from V and 3 bases from J, the junction kept 3 bases outside the gene matches. The germline V gene has CDR1 MNHEY and CDR2 SVGEGT. CDR3 nucleotides: TGTGCCAGCAGTTACTGGGGGAGGGGCTACAATGAGCAGTTCTTC. It encodes CASSYWGRGYNEQFF.

A note on this clonotype: At one boundary the junction diverges from the germline segment, which might be a read error. The V gene is TRBV29-1, the J gene TRBJ2-1; 11 bases line up with TRBD2. Germline V gene sequence: CDR1 SQVTM, CDR2 ANQGSEA. This CDR3 is built from 14 residues. DNA of the CDR3: TGCAGCGGAGGTAGCGGGAGGGCCCTCAATGAGCAATTCTTC. Its protein is CSGGSGRALNEQFF.